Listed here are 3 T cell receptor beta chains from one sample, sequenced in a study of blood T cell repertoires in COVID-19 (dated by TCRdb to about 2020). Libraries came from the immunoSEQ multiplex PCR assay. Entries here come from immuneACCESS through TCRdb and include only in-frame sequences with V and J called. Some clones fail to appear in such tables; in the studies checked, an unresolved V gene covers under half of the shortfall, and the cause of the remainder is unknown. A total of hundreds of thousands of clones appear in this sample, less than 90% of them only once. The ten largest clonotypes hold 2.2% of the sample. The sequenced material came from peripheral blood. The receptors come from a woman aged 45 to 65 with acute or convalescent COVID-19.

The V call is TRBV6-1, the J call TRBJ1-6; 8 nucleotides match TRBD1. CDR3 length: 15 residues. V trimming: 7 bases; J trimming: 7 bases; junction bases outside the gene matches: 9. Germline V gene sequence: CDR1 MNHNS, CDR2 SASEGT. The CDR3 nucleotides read TGTGCCAGCAATACCCCGACAGGGGACAATTCACCCCTCCACTTT. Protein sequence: CASNTPTGDNSPLHF.

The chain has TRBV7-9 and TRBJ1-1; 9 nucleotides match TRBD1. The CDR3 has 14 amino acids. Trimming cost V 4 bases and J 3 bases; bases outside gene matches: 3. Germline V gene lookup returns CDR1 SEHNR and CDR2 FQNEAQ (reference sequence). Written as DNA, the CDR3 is TGTGCCAGCAGCTCGGGACAGGGATACACTGAAGCTTTCTTT. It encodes CASSSGQGYTEAFF. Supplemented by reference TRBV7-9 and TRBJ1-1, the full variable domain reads DTGVSQNPRHKITKRGQNVTFRCDPISEHNRLYWYRQTLGQGPEFLTYFQNEAQLEKSRLLSDRFSAERPKGSFSTLEIQRTEQGDSAMYLCASSSGQGYTEAFFGQGTRLTVV.

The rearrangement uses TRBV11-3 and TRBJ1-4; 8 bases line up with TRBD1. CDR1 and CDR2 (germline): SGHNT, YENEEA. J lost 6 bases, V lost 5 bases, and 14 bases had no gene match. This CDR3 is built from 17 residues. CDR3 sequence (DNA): TGTGCCAGCAGCCGGACAGGGTGGGTTGGAGGTTATGAAAAACTGTTTTTT. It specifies CASSRTGWVGGYEKLFF. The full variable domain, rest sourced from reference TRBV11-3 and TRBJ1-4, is EAGVVQSPRYKIIEKKQPVAFWCNPISGHNTLYWYLQNLGQGPELLIRYENEEAVDDSQLPKDRFSAERLKGVDSTLKIQPAELGDSAVYLCASSRTGWVGGYEKLFFGSGTQLSVL.